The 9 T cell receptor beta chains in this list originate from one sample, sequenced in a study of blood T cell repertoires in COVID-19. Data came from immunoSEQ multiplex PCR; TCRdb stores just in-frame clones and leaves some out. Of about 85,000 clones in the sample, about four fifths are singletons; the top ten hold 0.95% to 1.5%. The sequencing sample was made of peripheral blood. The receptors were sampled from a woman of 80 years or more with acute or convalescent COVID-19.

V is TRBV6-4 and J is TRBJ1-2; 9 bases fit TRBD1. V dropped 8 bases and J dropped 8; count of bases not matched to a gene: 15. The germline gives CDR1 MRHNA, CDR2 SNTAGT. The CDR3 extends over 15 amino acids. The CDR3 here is CASAAEGTGLRGYTF. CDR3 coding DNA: TGTGCCAGCGCAGCCGAGGGGACAGGGCTTCGAGGCTACACCTTC.

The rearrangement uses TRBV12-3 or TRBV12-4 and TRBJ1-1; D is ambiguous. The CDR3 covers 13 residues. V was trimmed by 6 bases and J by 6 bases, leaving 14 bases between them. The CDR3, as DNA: TGTGCCAGCAGCCACAACAGACCGTCTGAAGCTTTCTTT. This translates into CASSHNRPSEAFF.

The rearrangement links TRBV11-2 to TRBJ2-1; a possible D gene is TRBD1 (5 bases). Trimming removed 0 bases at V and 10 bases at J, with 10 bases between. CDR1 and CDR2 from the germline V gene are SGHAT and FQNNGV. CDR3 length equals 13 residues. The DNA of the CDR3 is TGTGCCAGCAGCTTAGACAGGGCCAACGAGCAGTTCTTC. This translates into CASSLDRANEQFF.

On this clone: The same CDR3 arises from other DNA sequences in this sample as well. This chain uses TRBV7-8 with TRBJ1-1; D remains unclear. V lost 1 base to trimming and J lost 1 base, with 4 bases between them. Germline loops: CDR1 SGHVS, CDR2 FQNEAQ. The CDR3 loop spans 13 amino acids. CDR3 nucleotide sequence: TGTGCCAGCAGCTTAGGCAGGAACACTGAAGCTTTCTTT. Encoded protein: CASSLGRNTEAFF.

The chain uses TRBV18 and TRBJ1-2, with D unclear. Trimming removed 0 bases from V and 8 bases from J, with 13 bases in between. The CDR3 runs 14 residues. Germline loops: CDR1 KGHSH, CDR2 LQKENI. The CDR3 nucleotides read TGTGCCAGCTCACCACCCTCTGGGCCTAGCGGCTACACCTTC. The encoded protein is CASSPPSGPSGYTF.

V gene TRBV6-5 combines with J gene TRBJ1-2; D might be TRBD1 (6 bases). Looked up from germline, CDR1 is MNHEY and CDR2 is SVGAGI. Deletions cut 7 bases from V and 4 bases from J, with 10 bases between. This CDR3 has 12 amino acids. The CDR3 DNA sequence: TGTGCCAGCACCGAGGACAGCTATGGCTACACCTTC. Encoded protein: CASTEDSYGYTF.

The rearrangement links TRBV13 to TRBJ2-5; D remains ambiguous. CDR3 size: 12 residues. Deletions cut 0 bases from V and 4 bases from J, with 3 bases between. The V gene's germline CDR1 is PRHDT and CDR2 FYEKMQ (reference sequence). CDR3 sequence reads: CASSLGVETQYF. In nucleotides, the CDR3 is TGTGCCAGCAGCTTAGGCGTAGAGACCCAGTACTTC.

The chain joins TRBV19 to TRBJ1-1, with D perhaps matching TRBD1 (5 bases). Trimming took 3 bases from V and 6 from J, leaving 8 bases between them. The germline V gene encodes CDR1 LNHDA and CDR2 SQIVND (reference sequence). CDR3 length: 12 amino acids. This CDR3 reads CASSIPRAEAFF. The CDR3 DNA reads TGTGCCAGTAGTATTCCCAGGGCTGAAGCTTTCTTT.

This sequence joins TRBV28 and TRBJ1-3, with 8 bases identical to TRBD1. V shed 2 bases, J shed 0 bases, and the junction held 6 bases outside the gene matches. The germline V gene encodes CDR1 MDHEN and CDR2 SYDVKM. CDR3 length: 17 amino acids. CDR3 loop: CASSLLPTGGSGNTIYF. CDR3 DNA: TGTGCCAGCAGTTTACTTCCCACAGGGGGCTCTGGAAACACCATATATTTT.